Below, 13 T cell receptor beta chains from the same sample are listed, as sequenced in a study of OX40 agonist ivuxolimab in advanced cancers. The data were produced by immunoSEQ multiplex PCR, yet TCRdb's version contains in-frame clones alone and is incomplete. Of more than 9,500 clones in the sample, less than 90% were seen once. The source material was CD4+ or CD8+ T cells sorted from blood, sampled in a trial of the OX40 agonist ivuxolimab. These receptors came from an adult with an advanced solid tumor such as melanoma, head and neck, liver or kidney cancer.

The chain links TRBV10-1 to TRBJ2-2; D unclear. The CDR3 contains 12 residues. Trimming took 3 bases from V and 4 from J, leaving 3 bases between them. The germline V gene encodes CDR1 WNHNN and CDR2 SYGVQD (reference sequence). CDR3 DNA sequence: TGCGCCAGCAGTGAAGGCACCGGGGAGCTGTTTTTT. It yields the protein CASSEGTGELFF.

The CDR3: CASSEKGSYGYTF. CDR3 bases: TGTGCCAGCAGTGAAAAGGGGAGCTATGGCTACACCTTC. This chain uses TRBV6-1 with TRBJ1-2; D perhaps matches TRBD1 (5 bases). V dropped 2 bases and J dropped 4 bases, with 8 bases sitting between them. CDR1 is MNHNS and CDR2 is SASEGT in the germline V gene. The CDR3 is made up of 13 amino acids.

CDR3 protein: CASSLAQSPREQFF. CDR3 bases: TGTGCCAGCAGCTTAGCGCAGAGTCCAAGAGAGCAGTTCTTC. This chain links TRBV7-9 with TRBJ2-1; unclear D gene. This CDR3 contains 14 residues. V was trimmed by 0 bases and J by 10 bases, leaving 13 bases between them. Germline V gives CDR1 SEHNR, CDR2 FQNEAQ (reference sequence).

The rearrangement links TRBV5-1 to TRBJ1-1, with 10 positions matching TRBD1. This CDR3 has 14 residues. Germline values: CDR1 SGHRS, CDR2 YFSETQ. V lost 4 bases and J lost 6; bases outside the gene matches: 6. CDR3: CASSAGTGDPEAFF. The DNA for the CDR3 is TGCGCCAGCAGCGCCGGGACAGGGGACCCTGAAGCTTTCTTT.

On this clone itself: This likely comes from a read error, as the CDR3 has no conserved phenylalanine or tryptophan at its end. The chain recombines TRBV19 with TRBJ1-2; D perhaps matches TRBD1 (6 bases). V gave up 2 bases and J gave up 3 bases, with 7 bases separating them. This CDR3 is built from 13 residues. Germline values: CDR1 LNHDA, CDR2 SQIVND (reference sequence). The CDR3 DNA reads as TGTGCCAGTAGTATATCAGGGGACTATGGCTACACCCTC. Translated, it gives CASSISGDYGYTL.

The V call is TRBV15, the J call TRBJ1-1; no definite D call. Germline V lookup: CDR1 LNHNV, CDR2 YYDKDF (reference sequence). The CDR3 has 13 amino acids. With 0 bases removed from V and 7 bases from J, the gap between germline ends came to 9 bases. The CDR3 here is CATSRDFGSEAFF. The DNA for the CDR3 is TGTGCCACCAGCAGAGACTTCGGGAGTGAAGCTTTCTTT.

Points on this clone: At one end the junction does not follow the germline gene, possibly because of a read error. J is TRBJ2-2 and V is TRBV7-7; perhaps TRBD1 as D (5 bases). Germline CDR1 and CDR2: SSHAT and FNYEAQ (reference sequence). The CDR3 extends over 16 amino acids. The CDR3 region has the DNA TGTGCTAGCAGCTCCCAGGGTGGCATGGTTACCGGGGAGCTGTTTTTT. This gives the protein CASSSQGGMVTGELFF.

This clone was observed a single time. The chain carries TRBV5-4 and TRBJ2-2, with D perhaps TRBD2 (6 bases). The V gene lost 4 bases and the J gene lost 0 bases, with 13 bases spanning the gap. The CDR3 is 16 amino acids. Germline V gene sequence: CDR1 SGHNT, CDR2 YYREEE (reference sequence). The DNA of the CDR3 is TGTGCCAGCAGCCCACGGGGGACTTCGAACACCGGGGAGCTGTTTTTT. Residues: CASSPRGTSNTGELFF.

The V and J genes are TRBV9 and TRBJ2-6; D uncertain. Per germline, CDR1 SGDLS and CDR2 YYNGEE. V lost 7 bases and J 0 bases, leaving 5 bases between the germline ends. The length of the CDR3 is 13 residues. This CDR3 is CASAPSGANVLTF. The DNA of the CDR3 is TGTGCCAGCGCGCCCTCTGGGGCCAACGTCCTGACTTTC.

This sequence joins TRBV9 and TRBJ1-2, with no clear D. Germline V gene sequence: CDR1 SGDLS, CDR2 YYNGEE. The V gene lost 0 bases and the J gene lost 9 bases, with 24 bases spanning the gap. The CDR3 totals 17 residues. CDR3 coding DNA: TGTGCCAGCAGCGTAGAGGGCGGGGAGGGCATCTCTAGAAGCTACACCTTC. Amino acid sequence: CASSVEGGEGISRSYTF.

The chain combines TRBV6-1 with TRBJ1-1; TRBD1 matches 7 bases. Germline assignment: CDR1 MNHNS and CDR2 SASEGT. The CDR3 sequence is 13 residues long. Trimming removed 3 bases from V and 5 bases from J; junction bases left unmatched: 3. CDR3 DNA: TGTGCCAGCAGTGAGACAGGGTTTACTGAAGCTTTCTTT. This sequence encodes CASSETGFTEAFF.

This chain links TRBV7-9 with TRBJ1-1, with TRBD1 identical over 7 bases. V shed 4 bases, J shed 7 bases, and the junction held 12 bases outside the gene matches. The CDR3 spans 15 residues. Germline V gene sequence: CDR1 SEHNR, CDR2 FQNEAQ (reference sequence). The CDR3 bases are TGTGCCAGCAGCTCACAGACAGGGAACGGGGGTGAAGCTTTCTTT. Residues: CASSSQTGNGGEAFF.

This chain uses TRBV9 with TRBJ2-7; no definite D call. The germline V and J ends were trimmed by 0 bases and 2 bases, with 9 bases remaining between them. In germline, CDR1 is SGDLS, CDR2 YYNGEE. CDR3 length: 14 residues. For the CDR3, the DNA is TGTGCCAGCAGCGTAGCCCCGCAACCCTACGAGCAGTACTTC. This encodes CASSVAPQPYEQYF. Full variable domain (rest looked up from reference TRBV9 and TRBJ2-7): DSGVTQTPKHLITATGQRVTLRCSPRSGDLSVYWYQQSLDQGLQFLIQYYNGEERAKGNILERFSAQQFPDLHSELNLSSLELGDSALYFCASSVAPQPYEQYFGPGTRLTVT.